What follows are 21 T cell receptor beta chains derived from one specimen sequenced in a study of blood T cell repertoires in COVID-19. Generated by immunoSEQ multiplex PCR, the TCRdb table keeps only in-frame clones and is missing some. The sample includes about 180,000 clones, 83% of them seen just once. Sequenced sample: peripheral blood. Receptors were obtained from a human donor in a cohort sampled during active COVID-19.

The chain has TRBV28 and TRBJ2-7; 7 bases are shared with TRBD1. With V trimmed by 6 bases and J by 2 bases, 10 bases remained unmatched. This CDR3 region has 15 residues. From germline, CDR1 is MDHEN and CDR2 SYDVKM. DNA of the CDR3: TGTGCCAGCAGAAAACCGGGACAGCTAACCTACGAGCAGTACTTC. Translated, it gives CASRKPGQLTYEQYF.

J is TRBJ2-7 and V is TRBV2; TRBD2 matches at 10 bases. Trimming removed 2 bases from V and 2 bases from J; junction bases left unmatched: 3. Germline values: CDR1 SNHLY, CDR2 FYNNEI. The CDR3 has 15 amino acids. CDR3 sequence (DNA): TGTGCCAGCAGTGAAAACACTAGCGGGGCCTACGAGCAGTACTTC. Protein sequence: CASSENTSGAYEQYF. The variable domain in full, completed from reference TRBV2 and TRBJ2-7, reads EPEVTQTPSHQVTQMGQEVILRCVPISNHLYFYWYRQILGQKVEFLVSFYNNEISEKSEIFDDQFSVERPDGSNFTLKIRSTKLEDSAMYFCASSENTSGAYEQYFGPGTRLTVT.

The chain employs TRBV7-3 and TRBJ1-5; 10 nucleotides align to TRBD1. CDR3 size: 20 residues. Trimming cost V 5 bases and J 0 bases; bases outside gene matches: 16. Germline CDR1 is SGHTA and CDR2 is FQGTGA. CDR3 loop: CASSHHRDRGFPHSNQPQHF. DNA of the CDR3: TGTGCCAGCAGCCACCACCGGGACAGGGGTTTCCCACATAGCAATCAGCCCCAGCATTTT.

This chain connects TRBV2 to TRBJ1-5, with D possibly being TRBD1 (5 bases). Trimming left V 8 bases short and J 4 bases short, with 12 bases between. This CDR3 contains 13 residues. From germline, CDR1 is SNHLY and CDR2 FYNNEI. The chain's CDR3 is CASRQSANQPQHF. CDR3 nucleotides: TGTGCCAGCCGACAGTCAGCAAATCAGCCCCAGCATTTT. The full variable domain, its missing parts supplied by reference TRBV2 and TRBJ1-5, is EPEVTQTPSHQVTQMGQEVILRCVPISNHLYFYWYRQILGQKVEFLVSFYNNEISEKSEIFDDQFSVERPDGSNFTLKIRSTKLEDSAMYFCASRQSANQPQHFGDGTRLSIL.

Here the CDR3 reads CASSQDLLYGYTF. The DNA of the CDR3 is TGTGCCAGCAGCCAAGACCTCCTCTATGGCTACACCTTC. The chain is built from TRBV3-1 (or the pseudogene TRBV3-2) and TRBJ1-2; no definite D call. This CDR3 spans 13 amino acids. CDR1 is LGHDT and CDR2 is YNNKEL in the germline V gene (reference sequence). Trimming cost V 0 bases and J 4 bases, with 6 bases left between them.

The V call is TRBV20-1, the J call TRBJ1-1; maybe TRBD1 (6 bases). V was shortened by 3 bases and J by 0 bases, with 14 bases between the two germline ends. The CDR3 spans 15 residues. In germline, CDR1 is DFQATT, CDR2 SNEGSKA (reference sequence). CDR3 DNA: TGCAGTGCTAGTAGCCAGGGGTTGGTGAACACTGAAGCTTTCTTT. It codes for CSASSQGLVNTEAFF.

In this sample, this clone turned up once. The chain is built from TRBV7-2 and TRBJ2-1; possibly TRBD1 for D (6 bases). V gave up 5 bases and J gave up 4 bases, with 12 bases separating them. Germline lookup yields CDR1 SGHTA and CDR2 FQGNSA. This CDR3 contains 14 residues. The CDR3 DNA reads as TGTGCCAGCAGCCCCTACAGGGAGTACAATGAGCAGTTCTTC. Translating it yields CASSPYREYNEQFF.

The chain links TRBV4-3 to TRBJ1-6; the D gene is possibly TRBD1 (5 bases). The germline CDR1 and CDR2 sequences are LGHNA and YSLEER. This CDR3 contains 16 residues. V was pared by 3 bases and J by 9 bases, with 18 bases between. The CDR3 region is CASSQNPQGSSSPLHF. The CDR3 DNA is TGCGCCAGCAGCCAGAACCCCCAGGGAAGTAGTTCACCCCTCCACTTT.

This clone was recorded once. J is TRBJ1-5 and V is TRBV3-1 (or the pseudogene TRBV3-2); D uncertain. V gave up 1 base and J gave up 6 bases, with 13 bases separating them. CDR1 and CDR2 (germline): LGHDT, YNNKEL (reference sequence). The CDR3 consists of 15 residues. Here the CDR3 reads CASSQGEGPVQPQHF. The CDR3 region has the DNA TGTGCCAGCAGCCAAGGGGAGGGCCCCGTTCAGCCCCAGCATTTT.

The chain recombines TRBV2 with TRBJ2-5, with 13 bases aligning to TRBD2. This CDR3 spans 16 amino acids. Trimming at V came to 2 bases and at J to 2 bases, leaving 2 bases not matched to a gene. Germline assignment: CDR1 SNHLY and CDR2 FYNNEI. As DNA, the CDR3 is TGTGCCAGCAGTGAAATGACTAGCGGGGGGCAAGAGACCCAGTACTTC. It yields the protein CASSEMTSGGQETQYF. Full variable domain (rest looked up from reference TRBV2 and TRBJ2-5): EPEVTQTPSHQVTQMGQEVILRCVPISNHLYFYWYRQILGQKVEFLVSFYNNEISEKSEIFDDQFSVERPDGSNFTLKIRSTKLEDSAMYFCASSEMTSGGQETQYFGPGTRLLVL.

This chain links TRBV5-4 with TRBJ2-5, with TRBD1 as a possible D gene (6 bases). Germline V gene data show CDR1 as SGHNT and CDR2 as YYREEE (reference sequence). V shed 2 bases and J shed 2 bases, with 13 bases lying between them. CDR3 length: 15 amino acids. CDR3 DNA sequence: TGTGCCAGCAGCTTACCAGGGGACCTTCAAGAGACCCAGTACTTC. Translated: CASSLPGDLQETQYF.

This chain's CDR3 is CASRAGTQNTRQYF. CDR3 DNA sequence: TGTGCCAGTAGGGCCGGGACTCAAAATACGAGGCAGTACTTC. The chain links TRBV19 to TRBJ2-7; TRBD2 is a possible D gene (6 bases). CDR3 length: 14 residues. Trimming pared 6 bases from V and 9 bases from J, leaving 21 bases between. The germline V gene has CDR1 LNHDA and CDR2 SQIVND (reference sequence). The full variable domain, its missing parts supplied by reference TRBV19 and TRBJ2-7, is DGGITQSPKYLFRKEGQNVTLSCEQNLNHDAMYWYRQDPGQGLRLIYYSQIVNDFQKGDIAEGYSVSREKKESFPLTVTSAQKNPTAFYLCASRAGTQNTRQYFGPGTRLTVT.

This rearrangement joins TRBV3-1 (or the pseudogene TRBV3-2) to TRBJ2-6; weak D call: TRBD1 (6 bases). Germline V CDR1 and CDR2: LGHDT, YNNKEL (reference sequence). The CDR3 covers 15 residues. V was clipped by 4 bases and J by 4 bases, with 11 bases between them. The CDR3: CASSPQGRGANVLTF. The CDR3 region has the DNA TGTGCCAGCAGCCCCCAGGGGAGAGGGGCCAACGTCCTGACTTTC.

This CDR3 reads CASSVLAGVNEQFF. The CDR3 nucleotides are TGTGCCAGTAGTGTACTAGCGGGAGTCAATGAGCAGTTCTTC. The chain has TRBV19 and TRBJ2-1, with TRBD2 matching over 11 bases. The ends lost 5 bases at V and 6 bases at J; junction bases unmatched: 3. The CDR3 totals 14 residues. Per the germline V gene, CDR1 is LNHDA and CDR2 is SQIVND (reference sequence).

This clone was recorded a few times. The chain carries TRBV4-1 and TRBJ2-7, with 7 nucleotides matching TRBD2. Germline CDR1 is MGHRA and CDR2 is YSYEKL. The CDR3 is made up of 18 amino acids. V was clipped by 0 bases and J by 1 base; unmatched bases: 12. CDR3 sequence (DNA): TGCGCCAGCAGCCAAGAGAGGGGTGAGGCTAGCGGATCCTACGAGCAGTACTTC. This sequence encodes CASSQERGEASGSYEQYF.

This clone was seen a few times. DNA of the CDR3: TGTGCCAGCAGCTCGACAGGTTATAGCAATCAGCCCCAGCATTTT. Translated, it gives CASSSTGYSNQPQHF. The chain uses TRBV7-9 and TRBJ1-5; possible D gene TRBD1, 6 bases. Germline CDR1 and CDR2: SEHNR and FQNEAQ (reference sequence). The CDR3 has 15 residues. The ends were cut back, 4 bases at V and 0 bases at J, with 10 bases in the middle.

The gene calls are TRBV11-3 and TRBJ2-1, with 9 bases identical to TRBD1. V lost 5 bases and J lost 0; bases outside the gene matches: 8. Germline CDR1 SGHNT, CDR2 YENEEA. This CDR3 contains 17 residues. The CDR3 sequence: CASSPASQGASYNEQFF. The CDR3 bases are TGTGCCAGCAGCCCCGCATCACAGGGGGCCTCCTACAATGAGCAGTTCTTC.

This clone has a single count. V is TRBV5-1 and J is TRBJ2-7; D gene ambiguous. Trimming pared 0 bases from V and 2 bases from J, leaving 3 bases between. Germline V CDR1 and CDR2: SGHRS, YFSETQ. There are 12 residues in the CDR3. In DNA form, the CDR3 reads TGCGCCAGCAGCTTGGTCACCTACGAGCAGTACTTC. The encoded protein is CASSLVTYEQYF.

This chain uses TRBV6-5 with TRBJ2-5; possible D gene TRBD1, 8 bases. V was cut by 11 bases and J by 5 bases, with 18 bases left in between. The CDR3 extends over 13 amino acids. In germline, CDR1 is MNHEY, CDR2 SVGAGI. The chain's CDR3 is CAQPPQGGETQYF. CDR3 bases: TGTGCCCAACCCCCACAGGGGGGGGAGACCCAGTACTTC.

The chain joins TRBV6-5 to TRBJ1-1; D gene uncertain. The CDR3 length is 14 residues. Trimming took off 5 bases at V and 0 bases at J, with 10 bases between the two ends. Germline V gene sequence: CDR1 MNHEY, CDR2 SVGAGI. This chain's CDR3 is CASSHRRMNTEAFF. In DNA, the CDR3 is TGTGCCAGCAGTCATAGGAGGATGAACACTGAAGCTTTCTTT.

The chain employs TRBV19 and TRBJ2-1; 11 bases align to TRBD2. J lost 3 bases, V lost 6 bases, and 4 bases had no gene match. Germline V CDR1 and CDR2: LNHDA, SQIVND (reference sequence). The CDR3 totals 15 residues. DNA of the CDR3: TGTGCCAGTAGGGGAACTAGCGGGAGCTACAATGAGCAGTTCTTC. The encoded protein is CASRGTSGSYNEQFF. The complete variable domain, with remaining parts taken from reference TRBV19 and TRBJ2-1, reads DGGITQSPKYLFRKEGQNVTLSCEQNLNHDAMYWYRQDPGQGLRLIYYSQIVNDFQKGDIAEGYSVSREKKESFPLTVTSAQKNPTAFYLCASRGTSGSYNEQFFGPGTRLTVL.